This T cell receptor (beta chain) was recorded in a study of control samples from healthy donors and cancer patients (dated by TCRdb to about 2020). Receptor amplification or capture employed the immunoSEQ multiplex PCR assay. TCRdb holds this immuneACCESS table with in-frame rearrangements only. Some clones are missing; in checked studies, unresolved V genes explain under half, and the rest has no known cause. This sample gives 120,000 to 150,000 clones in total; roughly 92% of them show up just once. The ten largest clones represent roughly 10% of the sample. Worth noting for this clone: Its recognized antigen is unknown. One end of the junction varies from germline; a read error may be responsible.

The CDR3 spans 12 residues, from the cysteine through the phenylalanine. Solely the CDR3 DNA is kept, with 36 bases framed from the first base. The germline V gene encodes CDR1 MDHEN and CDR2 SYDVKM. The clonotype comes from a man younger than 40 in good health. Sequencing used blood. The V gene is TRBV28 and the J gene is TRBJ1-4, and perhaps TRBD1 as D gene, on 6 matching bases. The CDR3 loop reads CASSFGWQGRHF. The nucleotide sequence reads TGTGCCAGCAGTTTTGGTTGGCAGGGGCGTCATTTT.